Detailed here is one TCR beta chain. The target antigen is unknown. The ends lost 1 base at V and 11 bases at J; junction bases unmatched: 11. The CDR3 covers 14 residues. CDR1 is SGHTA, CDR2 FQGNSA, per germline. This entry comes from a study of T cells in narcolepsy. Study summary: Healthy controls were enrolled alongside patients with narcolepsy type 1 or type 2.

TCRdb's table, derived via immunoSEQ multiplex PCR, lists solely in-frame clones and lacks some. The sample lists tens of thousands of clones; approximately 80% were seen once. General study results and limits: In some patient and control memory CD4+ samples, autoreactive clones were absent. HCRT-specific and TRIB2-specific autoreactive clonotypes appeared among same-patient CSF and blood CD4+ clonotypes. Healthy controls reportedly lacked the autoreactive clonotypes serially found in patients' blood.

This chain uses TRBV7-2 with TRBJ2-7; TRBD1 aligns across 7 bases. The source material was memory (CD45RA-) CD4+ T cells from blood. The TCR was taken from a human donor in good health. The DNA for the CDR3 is TGTGCCAGCAGCTTAGACCTATCGACAGGGTCGGAGTACTTC. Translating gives CASSLDLSTGSEYF.